The next 5 T cell receptor beta chains were all read from a single sample in a study of identical twins. TCRdb processed the 5' RACE reads anew with MiXCR; each CDR3 protein has one entry. This sample has under 350,000 distinct CDR3 sequences, with 7.5% to 9.5% found just once. This sample also appeared in a second study, on yellow fever vaccine responses in identical twins.

Sequencing input: CD8+ T cells sorted from blood. These receptors were obtained from a young woman in good health.

The chain uses TRBV12-3 or TRBV12-4 and TRBJ2-7, with D tentatively TRBD1 (5 bases). The length of the CDR3 is 14 residues. Trimming removed 3 bases from V and 4 bases from J, with 13 bases in between. The CDR3 DNA follows: TGTGCCAGCAGTTTGTGGCAGGGTAGATACGAGCAGTACTTC. Amino acid sequence: CASSLWQGRYEQYF.

This clonotype was counted many times. The chain combines TRBV15 with TRBJ2-7, with D maybe TRBD1 (6 bases). Germline-derived CDR1 and CDR2 are LNHNV and YYDKDF (reference sequence). This CDR3 is 15 amino acids long. Trimming shortened V by 1 base and J by 7 bases, and 17 bases separated the two germline ends. CDR3 bases: TGTGCCACCAGCAGAGCCAGGGGCCCTCGTCAGGAGCAGTACTTC. Its translation: CATSRARGPRQEQYF.

A few counts support this clonotype. CDR3 amino acids: CASTPARYYNEQFF. In DNA, the CDR3 is TGTGCCAGCACTCCTGCGAGGTACTACAATGAGCAGTTCTTC. The gene calls are TRBV11-2 and TRBJ2-1, with unresolved D. V lost 7 bases to trimming and J lost 3 bases, with 13 bases between them. The germline V gene encodes CDR1 SGHAT and CDR2 FQNNGV. This CDR3 is built from 14 residues. The full variable domain, in which reference TRBV11-2 and TRBJ2-1 provide the parts outside the CDR3, is EAGVAQSPRYKIIEKRQSVAFWCNPISGHATLYWYQQILGQGPKLLIQFQNNGVVDDSQLPKDRFSAERLKGVDSTLKIQPAKLEDSAVYLCASTPARYYNEQFFGPGTRLTVL.

This clonotype was found a few times. The gene calls are TRBV7-9 and TRBJ2-1; either TRBD1 or TRBD2 may fit D (6 bases each). The CDR3 runs to 16 residues. CDR1 is SEHNR and CDR2 is FQNEAQ in the germline V gene (reference sequence). The V end was cut by 4 bases, the J end by 8 bases, with 21 bases between. CDR3 sequence: CASSSGAGGLRDEQFF. For the CDR3, the DNA is TGTGCCAGCAGCTCGGGGGCAGGTGGTCTGAGAGATGAGCAGTTCTTC.

This clonotype was detected many times. This chain links TRBV3-1 with TRBJ2-7; D possibly corresponds to TRBD2 (7 bases). There are 14 residues in the CDR3. Germline V gene sequence: CDR1 LGHDT, CDR2 YNNKEL (reference sequence). Trimming took off 6 bases at V and 4 bases at J, with 16 bases between the two ends. The CDR3 DNA is TGTGCCAGCAGGTCCGGGGGGCTACCTTACGAGCAGTACTTC. It encodes CASRSGGLPYEQYF.